This is a list of T cell receptor beta chains from one sample in a study of T cells in localized non-small cell lung cancer. Only in-frame clones appear in the TCRdb table, and some are missing; sequencing was by immunoSEQ multiplex PCR. The sample includes tens of thousands of clones, roughly 90% of them seen just once. The sequences come from peripheral blood, collected before any cancer treatment. Receptors were obtained from a woman aged 40-69 years with stage I lung adenocarcinoma. Both conserved end residues are part of each CDR3. A D gene is named only where the DNA matches it firmly.

CDR3 protein: CASSAGQLRAMPQHF
V gene: TRBV10-2
D gene: TRBD1

CDR3 protein: CASSPRERVYEQFF
V gene: TRBV28
D gene: TRBD2

CDR3 protein: CASSLQANTEAFF
V gene: TRBV6-5
D gene: .

CDR3 protein: CASSPNKNYGYTF
V gene: TRBV10-2
D gene: .

CDR3 protein: CASSQNSPSHTDTQYF
V gene: TRBV4-3
D gene: .

CDR3 protein: CATSVGRIYEQYF
V gene: TRBV15
D gene: .

CDR3 protein: CASSLWSSWGLGDNEQFF
V gene: TRBV27
D gene: TRBD2

CDR3 protein: CASSLAGGRGRNTEAFF
V gene: TRBV5-4
D gene: .

CDR3 protein: CSAERGTEAFF
V gene: TRBV20-1
D gene: .

CDR3 protein: CASSGDLTDTQYF
V gene: TRBV6-1
D gene: .

CDR3 protein: CAFRRGLNTEAFF
V gene: TRBV2
D gene: .

CDR3 protein: CASSLTGVGGKLFF
V gene: TRBV28
D gene: TRBD1

CDR3 protein: CASSFLQTTTSQPQHF
V gene: TRBV28
D gene: .

CDR3 protein: CASSYSPDIQETQYF
V gene: TRBV6-5
D gene: .

CDR3 protein: CASTLQGAGTEAFF
V gene: TRBV2
D gene: TRBD1

CDR3 protein: CASRAGPSEAFF
V gene: TRBV2
D gene: .

CDR3 protein: CASTETGANEKLFF
V gene: TRBV25-1
D gene: TRBD1

CDR3 protein: CASSLALGVTDTQYF
V gene: TRBV5-1
D gene: .

CDR3 protein: CASSYGGGRDTQYF
V gene: TRBV6-5
D gene: .

CDR3 protein: CASSKQDRGQTEAFF
V gene: TRBV5-1
D gene: TRBD1

CDR3 protein: CASSIDLWGANYGYTF
V gene: TRBV19
D gene: .

CDR3 protein: CASSLGGGTSEDNEQFF
V gene: TRBV11-2
D gene: TRBD2

CDR3 protein: CASSLAGTGQPQHF
V gene: TRBV19
D gene: TRBD1

CDR3 protein: CSVAARGNTEAFF
V gene: TRBV29-1
D gene: .

CDR3 protein: CASRGEGREKQETQYF
V gene: TRBV19
D gene: TRBD2

CDR3 protein: CASSKGWGGSGNTIYF
V gene: TRBV7-2
D gene: .

CDR3 protein: CASSDRDGYTF
V gene: TRBV6-5
D gene: TRBD1

CDR3 protein: CASRNRPNTDTQYF
V gene: TRBV5-1
D gene: .

CDR3 protein: CASSLEGIKLFF
V gene: TRBV7-9
D gene: .

CDR3 protein: CASRHTGEQFF
V gene: TRBV19
D gene: .

CDR3 protein: CASRGQALNTGELFF
V gene: TRBV28
D gene: TRBD1

CDR3 protein: CASSLGPDRGPYEQYF
V gene: TRBV28
D gene: TRBD1

CDR3 protein: CASSLNPGQYEQYF
V gene: TRBV7-2
D gene: .

CDR3 protein: CAYMTSDEQFF
V gene: TRBV30
D gene: TRBD2

CDR3 protein: CASSRGLAPDYNEQFF
V gene: TRBV6-6
D gene: TRBD2

CDR3 protein: CASSLMNTEAFF
V gene: TRBV5-6
D gene: .

CDR3 protein: CASSIAGVETQYF
V gene: TRBV19
D gene: .

CDR3 protein: CASSQERASRDEQYF
V gene: TRBV4-3
D gene: .

CDR3 protein: CASSGVDPGLKNEQFF
V gene: TRBV9
D gene: TRBD2

CDR3 protein: CASSLSPEKLFF
V gene: TRBV19
D gene: .

CDR3 protein: CASSPDFTGGASSPGNTIYF
V gene: TRBV5-1
D gene: TRBD1

CDR3 protein: CASSPRDTVSGNTIYF
V gene: TRBV18
D gene: .

CDR3 protein: CASSQPAGGPSGNTIYF
V gene: TRBV9
D gene: .

CDR3 protein: CASSLVGLADSYEQYF
V gene: TRBV28
D gene: TRBD2

CDR3 protein: CASSRQADTEAFF
V gene: TRBV7-2
D gene: .

CDR3 protein: CASSIDLEGAVNTEAFF
V gene: TRBV19
D gene: TRBD1

CDR3 protein: CAATSQGNTEAFF
V gene: TRBV28
D gene: .

CDR3 protein: CASSPQGRSVSGNTIYF
V gene: TRBV18
D gene: .

CDR3 protein: CASSSGHLSDGYTF
V gene: TRBV11-2
D gene: .

CDR3 protein: CASSSRQGPYEQYF
V gene: TRBV19
D gene: TRBD1

CDR3 protein: CASSVQEGGETQYF
V gene: TRBV11-2
D gene: .

CDR3 protein: CASSAGYNEQFF
V gene: TRBV10-1
D gene: .

CDR3 protein: CASSERTGAGEKLFF
V gene: TRBV5-1
D gene: TRBD1

CDR3 protein: CASSFRQTDTQYF
V gene: TRBV7-2
D gene: .

CDR3 protein: CASSPLPGRADFNSPLHF
V gene: TRBV14
D gene: .